This TCR beta chain was observed in a study of blood T cell repertoires in COVID-19. Study as a whole: The origin of the acute and convalescent COVID-19 samples was the United States, Italy and Spain. T cells, B-cell-depleted T cells, or PBMCs provided the cDNA or gDNA that served as material.

Note on this clone: The same CDR3 can be traced to other DNA sequences in this sample.

V was clipped by 1 base and J by 1 base, with 6 bases between them. The CDR3 covers 13 residues. Germline V lookup: CDR1 SGHNT, CDR2 YYREEE (reference sequence). Source study methods: From reference gene primer amplification, estimates of nucleated cell counts were derived. Generated by immunoSEQ multiplex PCR, the TCRdb table keeps only in-frame clones and is missing some. For V, J and clone size, that table is used; D and trimming come from the DNA. The sample yields approximately 94,000 clones, 70% to 80% seen once. The sequenced sample was peripheral blood. This sequence originates from a man in his 70s with active or convalescent COVID-19. This sequence joins TRBV5-4 and TRBJ2-7; no firm D call. In nucleotides, the CDR3 is TGTGCCAGCAGCTTGCCTTATTCCTACGAGCAGTACTTC. It encodes CASSLPYSYEQYF. Looking up the rest from reference TRBV5-4 and TRBJ2-7 gives the full variable domain: ETGVTQSPTHLIKTRGQQVTLRCSSQSGHNTVSWYQQALGQGPQFIFQYYREEENGRGNFPPRFSGLQFPNYSSELNVNALELDDSALYLCASSLPYSYEQYFGPGTRLTVT.